This T cell receptor (beta chain) was recovered during a study of cytomegalovirus exposure and HLA in healthy donors. Healthy bone marrow donors formed the donor group. General study findings and limits: Despite most TCR sequences being rare, some public TCRs occurred in many donors.

Trimming took 4 bases from V and 6 from J; bases not matched to a gene: 5. Germline CDR1 and CDR2: SGHDN and FVKESK. The CDR3 is 15 residues long. PCR amplification relied on 60 Vbeta primers (plus 13 Jbeta primers). Libraries were prepared by immunoSEQ multiplex PCR; TCRdb keeps only in-frame clonotypes and omits some of them. The sample has 210,000 or so clones; approximately 80% are singletons. Notes on this clone: As yet, its antigen is unknown.

V and J are TRBV14 and TRBJ2-3; TRBD2 agrees at 12 bases. The receptor comes from a girl aged 2 to 9 in good health and CMV-seronegative. The sample was PBMCs. The CDR3 coding sequence is TGTGCCAGCAGCCCTAGCGGGAGGGCGGCTGATACGCAGTATTTT. Protein: CASSPSGRAADTQYF.